One T cell receptor (beta chain) is described in this entry. What it recognizes is unknown. Germline CDR1 reads MDHEN; CDR2 reads SYDVKM. Trimming took 6 bases from V and 2 from J, leaving 2 bases between them. CDR3 size: 11 residues. This sample is drawn from a study of tumor-infiltrating lymphocytes in primary liver carcinoma. Study context: T1-T3 N0M0 was the stage of the tumors, which were about 4.2 to 10 cm across.

The blood RNA (from unsorted whole blood) was obtained, and germline DNA was also extracted. Patients in the cohort were treatment-naive and living with chronic HBV infection. Study-level findings and limits: Reduced overlap was seen in tumor-adjacent and tumor-blood pairs versus tumor region pairs.

The input was 450 to 500 ng total RNA; TCR beta cDNA was made from it with a constant-region primer. Nested multiplex PCR, run for three rounds with slightly modified ARM-PCR, yielded TCR beta libraries. A C-beta reverse primer and TRBV1-TRBV30 forward primers served in each of the first two PCR rounds, at about 10 cycles apiece. TCRdb re-derived calls from the multiplex PCR reads in MiXCR, one entry per CDR3 protein. The sample lists 300,000 to 400,000 distinct CDR3 sequences; 60% to 80% were seen once. The specimen was peripheral blood. V and J are TRBV28 and TRBJ1-5; D remains unclear. The receptor's source is a man aged 35 to 55 with primary liver carcinoma and hepatitis B virus infection. The CDR3, as DNA: TGTGCCAGCAGCGGCAATCAGCCCCAGCATTTT. It codes for CASSGNQPQHF.